The clone carrying this TCR beta chain occurred a few times. The data were taken from a study of Ad26.COV2.S vaccination and SARS-CoV-2 variants. Treatment defined: some 19 received Ad26.COV2.S at low or high dose, single or two shots; roughly five received placebo; per-sample allocation not given. Vaccine and placebo recipients were sampled on day 63 after the first injection. Clones were sequenced by immunoSEQ multiplex PCR, and TCRdb holds only the in-frame ones, with some missing. In the table there are about 680,000 clones, roughly nine tenths of which are singletons. The germline V and J ends were trimmed by 11 bases and 4 bases, with 15 bases remaining between them. This CDR3 spans 13 amino acids.

This sequence originates from a person between 18 and 65 years old who received the Ad26.COV2.S COVID-19 vaccine or a placebo. The sample here was peripheral blood, taken in a trial of Ad26.COV2.S vaccine versus placebo. The J gene is TRBJ1-5, the V gene TRBV12-3 or TRBV12-4; possible D gene TRBD1, 6 bases. The CDR3 spells CAAGVGVNQPQHF. The CDR3 bases are TGTGCCGCAGGGGTGGGCGTTAATCAGCCCCAGCATTTT.